A selection of T cell receptor beta chains follows, all from one sample in a study of neurological immune-mediated disorders. TCRdb reprocessed the 5' RACE reads with MiXCR, giving one entry per CDR3 protein. The repertoire consists of 100,000 to 150,000 distinct CDR3 sequences, with more than 2.5% occurring once and the leading ten covering about 1.2%. Sequenced sample: PBMCs. The receptors stem from a woman aged 25 to 39 with multiple sclerosis. Each CDR3 is given with its conserved first and last residue. The order of the fields is D gene, clone size, V gene, J gene, CDR3 protein, CDR3 DNA. D genes are given only for firm matches. The size entry is marked missing in some rows and otherwise reads once, few, many or a size class.

d_gene: TRBD1
abundance: many
v_gene: TRBV20-1
j_gene: TRBJ1-1
CDR3aa: CSAPGTGASTEAFF
CDR3nt: TGCAGTGCCCCCGGGACAGGGGCCTCCACTGAAGCTTTCTTT

d_gene: -
abundance: -
v_gene: TRBV29-1
j_gene: TRBJ1-2
CDR3aa: CSVEVNLGYTF
CDR3nt: TGCAGCGTTGAGGTCAACCTAGGCTACACCTTC

d_gene: TRBD2
abundance: many
v_gene: TRBV12-3/TRBV12-4
j_gene: TRBJ2-3
CDR3aa: CASSTGLAGDTQYF
CDR3nt: TGTGCCAGCAGTACGGGACTAGCGGGAGATACGCAGTATTTT

d_gene: -
abundance: many
v_gene: TRBV5-1
j_gene: TRBJ2-1
CDR3aa: CASSPDPLGAYNEQFF
CDR3nt: TGCGCCAGCAGCCCAGACCCACTAGGGGCCTACAATGAGCAGTTCTTC

d_gene: -
abundance: many
v_gene: TRBV7-2
j_gene: TRBJ2-7
CDR3aa: CASRRGGGSYEQYF
CDR3nt: TGTGCCAGCAGAAGGGGGGGTGGCTCCTACGAGCAGTACTTC

d_gene: -
abundance: many
v_gene: TRBV5-1
j_gene: TRBJ2-5
CDR3aa: CASSLVLAVEETQYF
CDR3nt: TGCGCCAGCAGCTTGGTTCTGGCGGTAGAAGAGACCCAGTACTTC

d_gene: -
abundance: once
v_gene: TRBV6-4
j_gene: TRBJ2-2
CDR3aa: CASSDNGNTGELFF
CDR3nt: TGTGCCAGCAGTGACAACGGGAACACCGGGGAGCTGTTTTTT

d_gene: -
abundance: many
v_gene: TRBV7-2
j_gene: TRBJ2-7
CDR3aa: CASSPMAGSSYEQYF
CDR3nt: TGTGCCAGCAGTCCAATGGCAGGGAGCTCCTACGAGCAGTACTTC

d_gene: TRBD1
abundance: many
v_gene: TRBV5-1
j_gene: TRBJ2-2
CDR3aa: CASSFRGINTGELFF
CDR3nt: TGCGCCAGCAGCTTCAGGGGGATCAACACCGGGGAGCTGTTTTTT

d_gene: TRBD1
abundance: many
v_gene: TRBV5-6
j_gene: TRBJ1-2
CDR3aa: CASRFIRTGGLGYTF
CDR3nt: TGTGCCAGCAGATTTATCCGGACAGGGGGACTAGGCTACACCTTC